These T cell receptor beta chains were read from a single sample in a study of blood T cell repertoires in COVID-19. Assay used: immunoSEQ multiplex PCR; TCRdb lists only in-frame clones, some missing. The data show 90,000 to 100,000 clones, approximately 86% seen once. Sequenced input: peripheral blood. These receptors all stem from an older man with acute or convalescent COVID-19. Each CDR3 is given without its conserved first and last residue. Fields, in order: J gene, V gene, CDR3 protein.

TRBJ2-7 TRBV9 ASSPTAGGFYEQY
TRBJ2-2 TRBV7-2 ASSPRTGELF
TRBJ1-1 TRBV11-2 ASSLFADTEAF
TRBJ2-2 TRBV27 ASSLIGGRHGELF
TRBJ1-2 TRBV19 ASSMLTGPNYGYT
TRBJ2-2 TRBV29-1 SVVAGVTNTGELF
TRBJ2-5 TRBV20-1 SARVGETQY
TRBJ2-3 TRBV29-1 SVYLVSVPDTQY
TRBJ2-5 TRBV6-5 ASTRTGNGQETQY
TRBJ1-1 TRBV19 ASSINRATEAF
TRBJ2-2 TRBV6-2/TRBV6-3 ASSYPSRGVGTGELF
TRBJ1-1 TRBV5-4 ASSARGGATEAF
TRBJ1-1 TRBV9 ASSVATGVNTEAF
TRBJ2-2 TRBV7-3 ASSALGGELF
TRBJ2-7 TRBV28 ASSFYGEQY
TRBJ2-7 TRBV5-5 ASSLPTLHEQY
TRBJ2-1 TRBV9 ASSASRADNFNEQF
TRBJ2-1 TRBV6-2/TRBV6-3 ASSWTRFNEQF
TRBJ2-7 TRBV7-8 ASSLLDRANEQY
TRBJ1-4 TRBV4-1 ASSQGLTNEKLF
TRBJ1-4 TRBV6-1 ASSEQGRGGEKLF
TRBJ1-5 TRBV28 ASSLDSFNQPQH
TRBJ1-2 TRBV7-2 ASSYHRVRGYT
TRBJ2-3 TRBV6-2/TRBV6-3 ASSYGGTGTDTQY
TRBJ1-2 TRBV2 ASSGDSLKGYT
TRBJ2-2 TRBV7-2 ASSSTGLVGDAGELF
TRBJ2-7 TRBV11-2 ASSLGLAGTEQY
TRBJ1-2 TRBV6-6 ASSRDSGYT
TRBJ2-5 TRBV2 ASSLRDTTFQETQY
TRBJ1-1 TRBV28 ASSPPYRGEAF
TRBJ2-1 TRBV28 ASSPQERYYNEQF